This TCR beta chain is from a study of graft-versus-host responses after intestinal transplantation. Study-wide results and limits: Association was observed between peak circulating GvH clone levels and early post-transplant HvG declines.

Intraepithelial lymphocytes and lamina propria lymphocytes were released through processing of graft tissue. Sequencing was performed with immunoSEQ multiplex PCR; in TCRdb, only in-frame clones are kept and a portion is missing. The sample lists about 9,600 clones, 86% occurring once. Trimming stripped 5 bases from V and 2 bases from J, with 9 bases between. The CDR3 length is 13 residues. CDR1 and CDR2 (germline): SGHVS, FNYEAQ. A remark on this clone: Its cognate antigen is unknown.

This TCR came from a human patient who received an intestinal transplant, so some T cells may come from the graft donor. The specimen comprised ileum tissue, sampled around 25 months after intestinal transplantation. V usage is TRBV7-6 and J usage is TRBJ1-1, with D possibly being TRBD1 (5 bases). CDR3 nucleotides: TGTGCCAGCAGCCAGACAGTTAACACTGAAGCTTTCTTT. Protein: CASSQTVNTEAFF.